Listed here are 28 T cell receptor beta chains from one sample, sequenced in a study of T cell responses to AZD1222 COVID-19 vaccine. Profiling relied on immunoSEQ multiplex PCR, and the TCRdb table lists in-frame clones only, not all of them. The table lists more than 95,000 clones, roughly 90% of them singletons, with approximately 4.2% in the top ten. This material consisted of peripheral blood, taken on day 0 of AZD1222 vaccination. The receptors were sampled from an adult in good health.

The chain links TRBV4-3 to TRBJ2-1; no reliable D call. The CDR3 has 14 amino acids. The V gene's germline CDR1 is LGHNA and CDR2 YSLEER. The germline V and J ends were trimmed by 1 base and 7 bases, with 11 bases remaining between them. CDR3 residues: CASSQALMRNEQFF. The CDR3 bases are TGCGCCAGCAGCCAAGCCCTAATGCGGAATGAGCAGTTCTTC.

This chain connects TRBV7-9 to TRBJ1-2, with 8 positions matching TRBD1. The CDR3 spans 14 residues. V was pared by 5 bases and J by 9 bases, with 11 bases of the junction left unmatched. Germline assignment: CDR1 SEHNR and CDR2 FQNEAQ (reference sequence). Here the CDR3 DNA reads TGTGCCAGCAGCCGCGACAGGGGAGGGGATAGCTACACCTTC. Its protein product is CASSRDRGGDSYTF.

The count of this clone is one. The chain is built from TRBV4-3 and TRBJ2-2; tentative D call: TRBD2 (5 bases). This CDR3 comprises 18 residues. V lost 2 bases to trimming and J lost 0 bases, with 16 bases between them. The germline V gene encodes CDR1 LGHNA and CDR2 YSLEER. CDR3 coding DNA: TGCGCCAGCAGCCAATATTCCCCCGCCGGGGCGAACACCGGGGAGCTGTTTTTT. Protein product: CASSQYSPAGANTGELFF.

The chain has TRBV6-5 and TRBJ2-7; no reliable D call. CDR3 length: 11 amino acids. The V gene's germline CDR1 is MNHEY and CDR2 SVGAGI. Trimming pared 0 bases from V and 5 bases from J, leaving 2 bases between. The DNA for the CDR3 is TGTGCCAGCAGTTACTCGGACGAGCAGTACTTC. It specifies CASSYSDEQYF.

In its sample, this clone was seen a few times. The rearrangement uses TRBV5-4 and TRBJ2-6; 7 bases align to TRBD2. The CDR3 length is 16 residues. The V gene end was trimmed by 4 bases and the J gene end by 1 base; junction bases not matched to a gene: 5. The germline CDR1 and CDR2 sequences are SGHNT and YYREEE (reference sequence). The CDR3 sequence is CASSALGGSGANVLTF. The CDR3 DNA is TGTGCCAGCAGCGCCCTCGGGGGGTCTGGGGCCAACGTCCTGACTTTC.

The CDR3 coding sequence is TGTGCCAGCAGTTTCAGACAGGGGTACTACGAGCAGTACTTC. Residues: CASSFRQGYYEQYF. The rearrangement joins TRBV28 to TRBJ2-7; 8 nucleotides line up with TRBD1. The CDR3 consists of 14 residues. From germline, CDR1 is MDHEN and CDR2 SYDVKM. V was pared by 3 bases and J by 3 bases, with 4 bases of the junction left unmatched.

The J gene is TRBJ1-4, the V gene TRBV18; D uncertain. Trimming shortened V by 7 bases and J by 0 bases, and 6 bases separated the two germline ends. CDR1 is KGHSH, CDR2 LQKENI, per germline. This CDR3 contains 13 residues. The CDR3 nucleotides read TGTGCCAGCTTGCGAGCAACTAATGAAAAACTGTTTTTT. Translation: CASLRATNEKLFF.

The CDR3 reads CASRDRQGSNQPQHF. DNA of the CDR3: TGTGCCAGCAGGGATAGACAGGGGAGCAATCAGCCCCAGCATTTT. The genes are TRBV27 and TRBJ1-5, with 8 bases fitting TRBD1. Germline CDR1 is MNHEY and CDR2 is SMNVEV (reference sequence). This CDR3 is built from 15 residues. The ends lost 6 bases at V and 1 base at J; junction bases unmatched: 5.

This sequence joins TRBV7-9 and TRBJ1-2; no clear D gene. The CDR3 has 14 residues. V was pared by 0 bases and J by 7 bases, with 12 bases between. Per germline, CDR1 SEHNR and CDR2 FQNEAQ (reference sequence). CDR3 coding DNA: TGTGCCAGCAGCTTAGCATCCACTGGTTTTGGCTACACCTTC. Translating it yields CASSLASTGFGYTF.

The chain has TRBV5-1 and TRBJ2-2; no definite D call. The V end lost 4 bases, the J end lost 5 bases, and 12 bases lay between the germline ends. This CDR3 is 14 amino acids long. The V gene's germline CDR1 is SGHRS and CDR2 YFSETQ. The DNA for the CDR3 is TGCGCCAGCAGCGCCAGCCCTCAGACCGGGGAGCTGTTTTTT. This gives the protein CASSASPQTGELFF.

This clone was counted once. The V gene is TRBV28, the J gene TRBJ2-7; a weak D match, TRBD1 (6 bases). This CDR3 contains 14 residues. From germline, CDR1 is MDHEN and CDR2 SYDVKM. Trimming took off 6 bases at V and 0 bases at J, with 12 bases between the two ends. The CDR3 sequence is CASRPGHNSYEQYF. DNA for the CDR3: TGTGCCAGCAGACCGGGACACAACTCCTACGAGCAGTACTTC.

This sequence joins TRBV5-1 and TRBJ2-7; 10 bases agree with TRBD2. With V trimmed by 6 bases and J by 3 bases, 9 bases remained unmatched. Germline loops: CDR1 SGHRS, CDR2 YFSETQ. CDR3 length: 15 residues. CDR3: CASTSGGAALYEQYF. CDR3 sequence (DNA): TGCGCCAGCACAAGCGGGGGGGCGGCGCTCTACGAGCAGTACTTC.

The chain couples TRBV9 to TRBJ1-1; D unresolved. V lost 6 bases, J lost 7 bases, and 4 bases lay in between. The V gene's germline CDR1 is SGDLS and CDR2 YYNGEE. This CDR3 is built from 9 residues. CDR3 loop: CASTCEAFF. The CDR3 DNA sequence: TGTGCCAGCACCTGTGAAGCTTTCTTT.

This clone was counted once. The J gene is TRBJ2-2, the V gene TRBV3-1 (or the pseudogene TRBV3-2), with TRBD2 as a possible D gene (5 bases). Trimming took off 4 bases at V and 4 bases at J, with 10 bases between the two ends. Germline CDR1 LGHDT, CDR2 YNNKEL (reference sequence). The CDR3 is 14 amino acids. The CDR3 sequence: CASSPRDLTGELFF. Written as DNA, the CDR3 is TGTGCCAGCAGCCCTCGGGATCTCACCGGGGAGCTGTTTTTT.

The chain is built from TRBV4-1 and TRBJ2-1, with 11 bases aligning to TRBD2. This CDR3 comprises 16 residues. The V segment lost 3 bases and the J segment 4 bases; nucleotides outside the gene matches: 5. Germline V CDR1 and CDR2: MGHRA, YSYEKL. CDR3: CASSQGRLAGYNEQFF. In nucleotides, the CDR3 is TGCGCCAGCAGCCAGGGGAGACTAGCGGGGTACAATGAGCAGTTCTTC.

This rearrangement joins TRBV28 to TRBJ1-5, with unresolved D. The germline V gene has CDR1 MDHEN and CDR2 SYDVKM. CDR3 length: 12 residues. With 9 bases removed from V and 0 bases from J, the gap between germline ends came to 6 bases. The CDR3: CASEYSNQPQHF. The CDR3 DNA is TGTGCCAGTGAGTATAGCAATCAGCCCCAGCATTTT.

The CDR3 region has the DNA TGCAGCGTTGGCACAGGGGTGGCCACTGAAGCTTTCTTT. This translates into CSVGTGVATEAFF. The gene calls are TRBV29-1 and TRBJ1-1, with 7 bases aligning to TRBD1. With 4 bases clipped from V and 4 bases from J, the junction kept 6 bases outside the gene matches. The CDR3 is made up of 13 amino acids. Germline V gives CDR1 SQVTM, CDR2 ANQGSEA.

The rearrangement links TRBV7-2 to TRBJ1-4; the D is unclear. Trimming cost V 8 bases and J 2 bases, with 9 bases left between them. Germline V lookup: CDR1 SGHTA, CDR2 FQGNSA. This CDR3 has 13 amino acids. In nucleotides, the CDR3 is TGTGCCAGCGCGAGATCCACTAATGAAAAACTGTTTTTT. Translated, it gives CASARSTNEKLFF.

J is TRBJ2-7 and V is TRBV30; no clear D gene. Germline-derived CDR1 and CDR2 are GTSNPN and SVGIG (reference sequence). V was cut by 3 bases and J by 4 bases, with 7 bases left in between. The CDR3 is 11 amino acids. CDR3 nucleotide sequence: TGTGCCTGGAGAAAGCCGTACGAGCAGTACTTC. Amino acid sequence: CAWRKPYEQYF.

J is TRBJ2-3 and V is TRBV18; the D is unclear. This CDR3 region has 13 residues. Germline assignment: CDR1 KGHSH and CDR2 LQKENI. With 8 bases removed from V and 2 bases from J, the gap between germline ends came to 11 bases. The CDR3 DNA reads as TGTGCCAGCACACAACCCTCCACAGATACGCAGTATTTT. Its translation is CASTQPSTDTQYF.

V gene TRBV30 combines with J gene TRBJ2-7, with 7 nucleotides matching TRBD2. CDR1 is GTSNPN, CDR2 SVGIG, per germline (reference sequence). This CDR3 region has 14 residues. The CDR3 region is CASGGGKGNYEQYF. As DNA, the CDR3 is TGTGCATCCGGGGGAGGGAAGGGGAATTACGAGCAGTACTTC.

This chain connects TRBV4-3 to TRBJ2-1; D is unresolved. This CDR3 spans 15 amino acids. Germline V gene sequence: CDR1 LGHNA, CDR2 YSLEER. V lost 1 base to trimming and J lost 0 bases, with 7 bases between them. The CDR3 reads CASSQAPVSYNEQFF. The DNA for the CDR3 is TGCGCCAGCAGCCAAGCCCCGGTCTCCTACAATGAGCAGTTCTTC.

The V and J genes are TRBV7-3 and TRBJ2-1; D perhaps matches TRBD1 (6 bases). The germline gives CDR1 SGHTA, CDR2 FQGTGA. This CDR3 has 13 amino acids. Trimming took off 5 bases at V and 9 bases at J, with 14 bases between the two ends. Written as DNA, the CDR3 is TGTGCCAGCAGCCCCCAACAGGGCGGTGAGCAGTTCTTC. Its protein product is CASSPQQGGEQFF.

The rearrangement uses TRBV7-3 and TRBJ2-1, with D unresolved. CDR3 length: 13 residues. Trimming removed 5 bases from V and 1 base from J, with 6 bases in between. Germline V gene lookup returns CDR1 SGHTA and CDR2 FQGTGA. The CDR3: CASSPQSYNEQFF. The CDR3, as DNA: TGTGCCAGCAGCCCTCAATCCTACAATGAGCAGTTCTTC.

V is TRBV6-6 and J is TRBJ2-1; 9 bases align to TRBD1. Trimming cost V 7 bases and J 9 bases; bases outside gene matches: 10. The CDR3 contains 14 residues. Germline CDR1 reads MNHNY; CDR2 reads SVGAGI (reference sequence). CDR3: CASNYRQGDGEQFF. The CDR3, as DNA: TGTGCCAGCAACTACAGACAGGGGGATGGTGAGCAGTTCTTC.

This clone was seen a single time. This chain connects TRBV10-3 to TRBJ1-5; D ambiguous. With 2 bases removed from V and 4 bases from J, the gap between germline ends came to 9 bases. Germline lookup yields CDR1 ENHRY and CDR2 SYGVKD. The length of the CDR3 is 14 residues. This chain's CDR3 is CAISEGVMNQPQHF. As DNA, the CDR3 is TGTGCCATCAGTGAGGGGGTGATGAATCAGCCCCAGCATTTT.

The rearrangement links TRBV6-2 or TRBV6-3 to TRBJ2-7; 10 nucleotides agree with TRBD1. Per the germline V gene, CDR1 is MNHEY and CDR2 is SVGEGT. The V gene end was trimmed by 6 bases and the J gene end by 5 bases; junction bases not matched to a gene: 10. The CDR3 runs 15 residues. CDR3 bases: TGTGCCAGCAGCCATCCGGGACAGGGGATCCACGAGCAGTACTTC. Residues: CASSHPGQGIHEQYF.

The chain links TRBV28 to TRBJ1-4; a weak D match, TRBD1 (6 bases). Trimming pared 5 bases from V and 3 bases from J, leaving 13 bases between. This CDR3 is 15 amino acids long. CDR1 is MDHEN, CDR2 SYDVKM, per germline. The CDR3 bases are TGTGCCAGCAGTCGAGTCGGGGGCTCTAATGAAAAACTGTTTTTT. Translated, it gives CASSRVGGSNEKLFF.